This TCR beta chain was identified during a study of T cell responses to AZD1222 COVID-19 vaccine. In the study overall: Pooling of second doses given at about 4 or about 12 weeks was done.

Profiling relied on immunoSEQ multiplex PCR, and the TCRdb table lists in-frame clones only, not all of them. The sample contains 130,000 to 150,000 clones, approximately 88% of which appear only once. This CDR3 region has 17 residues. In germline, CDR1 is MNHNS, CDR2 SASEGT. V was clipped by 2 bases and J by 0 bases, with 17 bases between them. The origin of this receptor is an adult in good health. The chain combines TRBV6-1 with TRBJ2-7; either TRBD1 or TRBD2 may fit D (6 bases each). This specimen was peripheral blood, taken on day 0 of AZD1222 vaccination. CDR3 region: CASSETKGGSSSYEQYF. CDR3 sequence (DNA): TGTGCCAGCAGTGAAACGAAGGGGGGCTCAAGCTCCTACGAGCAGTACTTC.